A selection of T cell receptor beta chains follows, all from one sample in a study of cytomegalovirus exposure and HLA in healthy donors. Method: immunoSEQ multiplex PCR; TCRdb's copy keeps in-frame clones and lacks some. The sample lists tens of thousands of clones; roughly 75% were seen once. Specimen: PBMCs. These receptors were obtained from a woman under 40 in good health and CMV-seronegative. CDR3s include the opening cysteine and the closing phenylalanine or tryptophan. Each record gives: J gene, D gene, V gene, CDR3 protein. The D gene is left open where the match is weak.

TRBJ2-2 | TRBD1 | TRBV4-1 | CASRGSGTGATGELFF
TRBJ2-5 | NA | TRBV4-1 | CASSRFQTEGLQETQYF
TRBJ2-7 | TRBD1 | TRBV5-8 | CASSWGDRVLDEQYF
TRBJ2-1 | TRBD2 | TRBV29-1 | CSVEEGLDNEQFF
TRBJ2-1 | NA | TRBV27 | CASSTRGLSNEQFF
TRBJ2-7 | NA | TRBV7-6 | CASSLGPGVGEQYF
TRBJ1-6 | TRBD1 | TRBV15 | CATSFRDRGFYNSPLHF
TRBJ2-1 | TRBD1 | TRBV6-6 | CASRQGANEQFF
TRBJ2-5 | TRBD2 | TRBV30 | CAWSAGLADQETQYF
TRBJ2-7 | NA | TRBV11-3 | CASSFSSEAYEQYF
TRBJ2-5 | TRBD2 | TRBV7-9 | CASRRSSGTETQYF
TRBJ2-3 | NA | TRBV4-3 | CASSQDSSSDTQYF
TRBJ2-1 | TRBD2 | TRBV27 | CASSLSPLAGTPNNEQFF
TRBJ2-1 | NA | TRBV7-9 | CASSLGSGGWDEQFF
TRBJ1-3 | NA | TRBV5-1 | CASSPDSQSSGNTIYF
TRBJ2-1 | TRBD2 | TRBV7-9 | CASSPPPGTSTNDEQFF
TRBJ2-5 | NA | TRBV23-1 | CASSHPGTPSQETQYF
TRBJ1-5 | TRBD1 | TRBV19 | CASKIDRGSSNQPQHF
TRBJ1-6 | NA | TRBV6-1 | CASSRGTGDNSPLHF
TRBJ2-6 | TRBD1 | TRBV19 | CASSHKPRGLWDSVSGANVLTF
TRBJ1-1 | NA | TRBV6-5 | CASSEGVLQAEAFF
TRBJ2-7 | NA | TRBV28 | CASEPGQGFPYEQYF
TRBJ2-4 | NA | TRBV2 | CASSDQRLAKNIQYF
TRBJ2-5 | NA | TRBV25-1 | CASSPRGGAEQETQYF
TRBJ2-7 | TRBD1 | TRBV29-1 | CSVGKKGQGRDEQYF
TRBJ2-3 | NA | TRBV7-9 | CASSSPVSEPDTQYF
TRBJ2-3 | TRBD1 | TRBV4-3 | CASSPLSGGTQYF
TRBJ2-3 | TRBD2 | TRBV5-1 | CASSAGLAGGLDTQYF
TRBJ1-2 | TRBD1 | TRBV30 | CAWGGQGARHGYTF
TRBJ2-5 | TRBD2 | TRBV5-1 | CASSSRTSGSVIVETQYF
TRBJ1-2 | NA | TRBV20-1 | CSASPTGGYTF
TRBJ1-5 | NA | TRBV14 | CASSQERDQPQHF
TRBJ1-3 | TRBD1 | TRBV5-5 | CASSYGTGYDGNTIYF
TRBJ2-5 | TRBD1 | TRBV7-9 | CSSSLGRTGQETQYF
TRBJ2-3 | NA | TRBV7-6 | CASSSFSTDTQYF
TRBJ2-7 | NA | TRBV29-1 | CSVGTWRLNSYEQYF
TRBJ2-5 | NA | TRBV5-1 | CASSLKGDRRETQYF
TRBJ1-1 | NA | TRBV30 | CAWSVGVATEAFF
TRBJ1-1 | TRBD1 | TRBV30 | CAWIRQGPEAFF
TRBJ1-2 | TRBD1 | TRBV28 | CASISQGAGDYGYTF
TRBJ2-3 | TRBD2 | TRBV19 | CASSIETSGSRDTQYF
TRBJ2-3 | NA | TRBV11-2 | CASSPRNLGTDTQYF
TRBJ1-2 | NA | TRBV6-6 | CASRLQGLGYGYTF
TRBJ2-5 | NA | TRBV27 | CASSLDNGQETQYF
TRBJ2-1 | TRBD2 | TRBV6-5 | CASSWTSGSYNEQFF
TRBJ2-7 | NA | TRBV7-9 | CSSRSGPAYEQYF